This TCR beta chain is drawn from a study of intratumoral heterogeneity in liver cancer. Turning to the overall study: Across the full approximately 13-patient cohort, most patients were male and the median age was roughly 63 years. To investigate intratumor heterogeneity, the study integrated RNA-seq, DNA sequencing, TCR-seq and SNP array data drawn from multiple regions of hepatocellular carcinoma specimens. The full cohort included some 74 multiregional samples from 14 HCC patients, consisting of roughly 50 tumoral regions and roughly 20 adjacent nontumoral regions. Summary of the overall study and its limitations: The authors noted a relatively low number of patients and under-sampled tumor-infiltrating lymphocyte representation as limitations.

Ends trimmed: V by 4 bases, J by 3 bases; bases unmatched to a gene: 5. The CDR1 and CDR2 encoded by the germline V gene (reference sequence) are WNHNN and SYGVQD. Reading from cysteine to phenylalanine, the CDR3 counts 16 amino acids. The kept DNA is CDR3 alone, 48 bases in frame from the first base. TCR beta chain CDR3 regions were sequenced from genomic DNA using the immunoSEQ assay. Rearranged VDJ segments were amplified with primers annealing to V and J segments. Processing in the source paper ran as follows. The ImmunoSeq Analyzer software was used to calculate clonality and richness metrics. Differentially abundant clones between regions were identified using Fisher's exact test plus a beta-binomial method for added stringency. Held by TCRdb, this immuneACCESS table contains in-frame sequences only and omits some clones. Under half of the omission traces to an unresolved V gene where checked; the cause of the rest is unknown. That table furnishes V, J and clone size, whereas the DNA furnished D and trimming. The sample table lists just over 20,000 clones, around two thirds of them with a count of one. The top ten constitute 15% to 20% of the sample.

Of note for this clone: No antigen is known for it. No per-base quality is available; no much larger clone lies one base away.

Early-stage hepatocellular carcinoma was present in all patients, and no therapy was administered to any patient before surgical resection. The sampled areas showed no macroscopic signs of necrosis or hemorrhage. TCR sequencing (ImmunoSeq) was performed on multiple regions from two patients. Each frozen resection tissue sample was taken at least 1 cm away from every other sample. Samples labelled N were derived from nontumoral liver tissue adjacent to the tumor. The DNeasy blood and tissue kit was used to extract genomic DNA from bulk tissue. The receptor was isolated from a woman in her seventies with hepatocellular carcinoma. Sequences were derived from tumor-adjacent normal tissue, sampled before any cancer treatment. Recombination linked TRBV10-1 to TRBJ2-7, and TRBD2 matches 14 of the central bases. The sequence in DNA is TGCGCCAGCAGTGGACTAGCGGGAGGGCCGAGCTACGAGCAGTACTTC. It encodes CASSGLAGGPSYEQYF.